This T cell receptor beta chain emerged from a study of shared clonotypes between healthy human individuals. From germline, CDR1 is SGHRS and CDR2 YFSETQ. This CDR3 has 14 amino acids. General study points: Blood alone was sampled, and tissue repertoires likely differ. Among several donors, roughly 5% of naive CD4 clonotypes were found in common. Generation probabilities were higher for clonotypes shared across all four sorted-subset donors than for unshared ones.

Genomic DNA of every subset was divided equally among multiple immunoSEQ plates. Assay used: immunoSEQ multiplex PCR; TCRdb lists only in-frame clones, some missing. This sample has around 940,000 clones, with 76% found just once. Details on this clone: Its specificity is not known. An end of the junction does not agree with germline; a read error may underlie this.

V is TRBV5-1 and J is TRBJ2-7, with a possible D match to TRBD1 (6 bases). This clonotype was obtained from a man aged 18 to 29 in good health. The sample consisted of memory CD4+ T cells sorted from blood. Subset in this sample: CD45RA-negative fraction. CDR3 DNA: TGCGCCAGCAGTTTGGGAACAGGGTTTGCCGAGCAGTACTTC. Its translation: CASSLGTGFAEQYF.